This TCR beta chain was sequenced for a study of cytomegalovirus exposure and HLA in healthy donors. Whole-study findings and limits: Later analysis associated a missense DCLRE1C variant with TCR beta V- and J-gene trimming.

Primers for the PCR totalled 60 Vbeta and 13 Jbeta. Profiled with immunoSEQ multiplex PCR; TCRdb holds only in-frame clones, not every one. The table lists about 190,000 clones, roughly 84% of them singletons. Germline V lookup: CDR1 SGHRS, CDR2 YFSETQ. V lost 2 bases to trimming and J lost 1 base, with 9 bases between them. The CDR3 runs 14 residues. To note about this clone: Its specificity is unknown.

Sequencing was performed on PBMCs. The origin of this receptor is a boy aged 5-17 years in good health and CMV-seronegative. This chain links TRBV5-1 with TRBJ1-1; maybe TRBD1 (6 bases). CDR3 region: CASSFETGNTEAFF. CDR3 nucleotides: TGCGCCAGCAGCTTCGAGACAGGGAACACTGAAGCTTTCTTT.